This T cell receptor beta chain stems from a study of cytomegalovirus exposure and HLA in healthy donors. PCR used 60 Vbeta primers and 13 Jbeta primers. Measured with immunoSEQ multiplex PCR; TCRdb has only the in-frame clones, and not every one. The sample lists fewer than 200,000 clones, 87% occurring once. A single count supports this clone. This CDR3 is built from 16 residues. Per germline, CDR1 SGHVS and CDR2 FNYEAQ. J lost 1 base, V lost 1 base, and 3 bases had no gene match. The rearrangement uses TRBV7-6 and TRBJ2-3; TRBD2 agrees at 9 bases. This clonotype was obtained from a young woman in good health and CMV-seronegative. Sequenced sample: PBMCs. CDR3: CASSLGAGGRTDTQYF. DNA of the CDR3: TGTGCCAGCAGCTTAGGAGCGGGAGGACGCACAGATACGCAGTATTTT.